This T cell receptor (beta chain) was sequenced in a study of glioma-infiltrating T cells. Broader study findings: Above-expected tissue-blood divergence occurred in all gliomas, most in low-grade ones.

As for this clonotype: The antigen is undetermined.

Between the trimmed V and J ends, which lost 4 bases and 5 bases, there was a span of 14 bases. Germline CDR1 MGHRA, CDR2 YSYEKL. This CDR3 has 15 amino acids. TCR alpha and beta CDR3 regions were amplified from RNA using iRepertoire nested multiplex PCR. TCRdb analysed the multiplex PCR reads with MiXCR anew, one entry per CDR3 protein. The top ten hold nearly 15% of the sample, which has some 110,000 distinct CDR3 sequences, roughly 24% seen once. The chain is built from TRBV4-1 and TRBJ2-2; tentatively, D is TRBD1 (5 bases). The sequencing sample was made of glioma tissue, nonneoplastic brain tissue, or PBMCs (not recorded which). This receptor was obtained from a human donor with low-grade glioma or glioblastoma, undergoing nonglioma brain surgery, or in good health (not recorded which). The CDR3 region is CASSPRRVGTGELFF. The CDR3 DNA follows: TGCGCCAGCAGCCCGCGCAGGGTTGGGACCGGGGAGCTGTTTTTT.